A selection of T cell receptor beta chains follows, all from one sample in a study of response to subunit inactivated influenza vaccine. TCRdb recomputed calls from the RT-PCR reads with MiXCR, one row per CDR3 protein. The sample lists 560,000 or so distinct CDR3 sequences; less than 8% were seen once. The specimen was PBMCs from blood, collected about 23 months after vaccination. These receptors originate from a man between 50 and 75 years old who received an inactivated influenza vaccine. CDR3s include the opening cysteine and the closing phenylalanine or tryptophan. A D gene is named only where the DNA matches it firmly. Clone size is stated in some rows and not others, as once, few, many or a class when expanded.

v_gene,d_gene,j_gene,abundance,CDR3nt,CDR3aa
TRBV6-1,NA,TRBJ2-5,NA,TGTGCCAGCACCAAATGGCTGGGGGTAGGGGAGACCCAGTACTTC,CASTKWLGVGETQYF
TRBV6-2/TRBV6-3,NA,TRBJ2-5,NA,TGTGCCAGCAGTCATCCAGGGGGAGGACTTCAAGAGACCCAGTACTTC,CASSHPGGGLQETQYF
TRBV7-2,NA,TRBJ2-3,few,TGTGCCAGCAGCCCTCGGATGTTGGAGACGCAGTATTTT,CASSPRMLETQYF
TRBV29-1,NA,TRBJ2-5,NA,TGCAGCGTTGAAGATAGATCCGGGGGTGAGACCCAGTACTTC,CSVEDRSGGETQYF
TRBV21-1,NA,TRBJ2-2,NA,TGTGCCAGCAGCAAAACCTACCGAGGGGGCTGCACCGGGGAGCTGTTTTTT,CASSKTYRGGCTGELFF
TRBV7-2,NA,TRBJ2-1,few,TGTGCCAGCAGCTTAAGCTCTAGCGTATCCTACAATGAGCAGTTCTTC,CASSLSSSVSYNEQFF
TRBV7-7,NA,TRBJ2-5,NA,TGTGCCAGCAGCTTACGAGGGGACGGGACCCAGTACTTC,CASSLRGDGTQYF
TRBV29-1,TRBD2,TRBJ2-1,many,TGCAGCGTTAAGGGGCTAGCGGGAACCAATGAGCAGTTCTTC,CSVKGLAGTNEQFF
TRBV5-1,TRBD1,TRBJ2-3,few,TGCGCCAGCAGCGCACAGGGGACCCGCATCACAGATACGCAGTATTTT,CASSAQGTRITDTQYF
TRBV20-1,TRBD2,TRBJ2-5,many,TGCAGTGCAGATGGATCCGTTGAACGGGAGGCCACACAAGAGACCCAGTACTTC,CSADGSVEREATQETQYF
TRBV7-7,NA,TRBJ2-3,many,TGTGCTAGCAGCCAGCACGGCCGTAGCACAGATACGCAGTATTTT,CASSQHGRSTDTQYF
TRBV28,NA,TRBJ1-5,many,TGTGCCAGCAGTCCCACCGACGGACACAATCAGCCCCAGCATTTT,CASSPTDGHNQPQHF
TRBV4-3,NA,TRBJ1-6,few,TGCGCCAGCAGCCAATATAGGGACACCGGAAATTCACCCCTCCACTTT,CASSQYRDTGNSPLHF
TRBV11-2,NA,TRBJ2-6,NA,TGTGCCAGCAGCTACGGTAGCGAGCGGTCTTGTTCGGGCTCTGGGGCCAACGTCCTGACTTTC,CASSYGSERSCSGSGANVLTF
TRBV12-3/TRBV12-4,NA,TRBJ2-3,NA,TGTGCCAGCAGTCGTCTAACCCCCCATACGCAGTATTTT,CASSRLTPHTQYF
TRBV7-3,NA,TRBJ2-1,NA,TGTGCCAGCAGCTCCGCGGGCCTCTCCTACAATGAGCAGTTCTTC,CASSSAGLSYNEQFF
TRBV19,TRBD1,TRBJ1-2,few,TGTGCCAGTAGTATAGGAGGGACAGGGGCCATCGAGAACTATGGCTACACCTTC,CASSIGGTGAIENYGYTF
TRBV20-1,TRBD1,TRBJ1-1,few,TGCAGTGCTCCGGGACAGACGAACACTGAAGCTTTCTTT,CSAPGQTNTEAFF
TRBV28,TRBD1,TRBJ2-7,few,TGTGCCAGCAGTTTACGTATCGGACAGGGGGACTCCTACGAGCAGTACTTC,CASSLRIGQGDSYEQYF
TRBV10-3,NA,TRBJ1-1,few,TGTGCCATCAGTGAGGACCAGTACAACACTGAAGCTTTCTTT,CAISEDQYNTEAFF
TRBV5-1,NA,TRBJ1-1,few,TGCGCCAGCAGCGGCGACAGGCAGAACACTGAAGCTTTCTTT,CASSGDRQNTEAFF
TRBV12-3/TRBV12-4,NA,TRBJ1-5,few,TGTGCCAGCAATTCTTTGGGTCGCAATCAGCCCCAGCATTTT,CASNSLGRNQPQHF
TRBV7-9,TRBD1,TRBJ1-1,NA,TGTGCCAGCAGCACCGACAGGGGACTTTTGAACACTGAAGCTTTCTTT,CASSTDRGLLNTEAFF
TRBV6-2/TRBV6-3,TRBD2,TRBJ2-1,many,TGTGCCAGTCGACTAGCGGGAAATAATGAGCAGTTCTTC,CASRLAGNNEQFF
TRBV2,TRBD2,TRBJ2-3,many,TGTGCCAGCAGTCCGAGAGGACTAGCGGGGGGGCCAACAGATACGCAGTATTTT,CASSPRGLAGGPTDTQYF
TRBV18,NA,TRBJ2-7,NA,TGTGCCAGCTCACCACCAGGGATAGGCTCCTACGAGCAGTACTTC,CASSPPGIGSYEQYF
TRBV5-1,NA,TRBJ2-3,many,TGCGCCAGCACCTTAATTAGCACAGATACGCAGTATTTT,CASTLISTDTQYF
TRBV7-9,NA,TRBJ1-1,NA,TGTGCCAGCAGCTTGCAGGGTCTAGACACTGAAGCTTTCTTT,CASSLQGLDTEAFF
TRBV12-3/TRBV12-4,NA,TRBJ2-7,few,TGTGCCAGCAGTTTCGGTGGACCGGGTCGTAGCTCCTACGAGCAGTACTTC,CASSFGGPGRSSYEQYF
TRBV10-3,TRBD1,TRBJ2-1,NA,TGTGCCATCAGGGGGACAGACTACAATGAGCAGTTCTTC,CAIRGTDYNEQFF
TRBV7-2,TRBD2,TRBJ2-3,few,TGTGCCAGCAGGGGGACTAGCGGGGGTAGCACAGATACGCAGTATTTT,CASRGTSGGSTDTQYF
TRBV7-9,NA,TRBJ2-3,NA,TGTGCCAGCAGCCCCGGGAACAGGGTGCCAGATACGCAGTATTTT,CASSPGNRVPDTQYF
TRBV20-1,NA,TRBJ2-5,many,TGCAGTGCTAGATGGGCGGGGCCCCAGACCCAGTACTTC,CSARWAGPQTQYF
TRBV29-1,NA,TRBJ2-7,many,TGCAGCGTTGACACTACCTACGAGCAGTACTTC,CSVDTTYEQYF
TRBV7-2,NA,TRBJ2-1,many,TGTGCCAGCAGCTCGTGGGGTCCACTCGGTGAGCAGTTCTTC,CASSSWGPLGEQFF
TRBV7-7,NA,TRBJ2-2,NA,TGTGCTAGCAGCCCGCGACTGGGACCGCCCGGGGCCACCGGGGAGCTGTTTTTT,CASSPRLGPPGATGELFF
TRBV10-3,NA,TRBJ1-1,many,TGTGCCATCAGTGAGTCGAAAGTGACGAACACTGAAGCTTTCTTT,CAISESKVTNTEAFF
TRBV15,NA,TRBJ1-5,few,TGTGCCACCAGCAGAGATAGGGGGGGCTATCAGCCCCAGCATTTT,CATSRDRGGYQPQHF
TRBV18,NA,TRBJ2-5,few,TGTGCCAGCTCACCACCTTGGGTGAGCCAAGAGACCCAGTACTTC,CASSPPWVSQETQYF
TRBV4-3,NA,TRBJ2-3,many,TGCGCCAGCAGCCAAGAGGTGTTTAATACGCAGTATTTT,CASSQEVFNTQYF
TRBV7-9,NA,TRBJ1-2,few,TGTGCCAGCAGCCAGACCGGGAGTTACTATGGCTACACCTTC,CASSQTGSYYGYTF
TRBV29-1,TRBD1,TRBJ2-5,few,TGCAGCGTTCGGACAGGCCAAGAGACCCAGTACTTC,CSVRTGQETQYF
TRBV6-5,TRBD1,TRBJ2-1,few,TGTGCCAGCAGTTTTCTGGGACAGGGGGCCGTCAATGAGCAGTTCTTC,CASSFLGQGAVNEQFF
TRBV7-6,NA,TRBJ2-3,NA,TGTGCCAGCAGCCTAATTGGAGTGTATAGCACAGATACGCAGTATTTT,CASSLIGVYSTDTQYF
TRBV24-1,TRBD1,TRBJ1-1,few,TGTGCCACCAGTGATCCCGGGACAGGGAAAACTGAAGCTTTCTTT,CATSDPGTGKTEAFF
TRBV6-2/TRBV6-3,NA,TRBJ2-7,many,TGTGCCAGCAGTTACGTCCAGGGCCTCCCCTACGAGCAGTACTTC,CASSYVQGLPYEQYF
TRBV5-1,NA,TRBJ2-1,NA,TGCGCCAGCAGCCGCGACGTCAAAGGGGGGAATGAGCAGTTCTTC,CASSRDVKGGNEQFF
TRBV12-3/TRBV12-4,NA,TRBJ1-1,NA,TGTGCCAGCAGTTTATACGGAGCACTCCCGGGGGACACTGAAGCTTTCTTT,CASSLYGALPGDTEAFF
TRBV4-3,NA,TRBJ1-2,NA,TGCGCCAGCAGCCAAGAATTCCGTTTTTATGGTGGCTACACCTTC,CASSQEFRFYGGYTF
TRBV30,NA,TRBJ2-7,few,TGTGCCTGGAACCCCAACGCGAAGGGGAAGCAGTACTTC,CAWNPNAKGKQYF
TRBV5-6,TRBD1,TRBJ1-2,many,TGTGCCAGCAGCTTCCCGGCTTCGGGACAGGGGATCAAGGGCTATGGCTACACCTTC,CASSFPASGQGIKGYGYTF
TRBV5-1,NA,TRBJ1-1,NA,TGCGCCAGCAGCCTTGGACGGTCTGAAGCTTTCTTT,CASSLGRSEAFF
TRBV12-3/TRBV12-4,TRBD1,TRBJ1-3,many,TGTGCCAGCAGCGGACAGGGCTTAAGCTCTGGAAACACCATATATTTT,CASSGQGLSSGNTIYF
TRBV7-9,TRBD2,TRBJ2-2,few,TGTGCCAGCAGCGCTAGCGGGTCGAACACCGGGGAGCTGTTTTTT,CASSASGSNTGELFF
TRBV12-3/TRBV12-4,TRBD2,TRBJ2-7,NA,TGTGCCAGCAGTTCTGGACTAGCGGGGGGGCCCTTCTCCTACGAGCAGTACTTC,CASSSGLAGGPFSYEQYF
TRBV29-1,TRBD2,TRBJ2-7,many,TGCAGCGTTATCCCCCTAGCGGGAGGCCTCTACGAGCAGTACTTC,CSVIPLAGGLYEQYF
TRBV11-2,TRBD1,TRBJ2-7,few,TGTGCCAGCAGCCGGACAAGGGGGCGGCTATACGAGCAGTACTTC,CASSRTRGRLYEQYF
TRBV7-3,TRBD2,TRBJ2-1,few,TGTGCCAGCAGCCTAGCGGGAGGGGCCTCTGGGTACAATGAGCAGTTCTTC,CASSLAGGASGYNEQFF
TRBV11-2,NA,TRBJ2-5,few,TGTGCCAGCACCGTTAGCGGAGAAGAGACCCAGTACTTC,CASTVSGEETQYF
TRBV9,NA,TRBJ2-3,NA,TGTGCCAGCAGCGTCCTACTACTGGGCACAGATACGCAGTATTTT,CASSVLLLGTDTQYF